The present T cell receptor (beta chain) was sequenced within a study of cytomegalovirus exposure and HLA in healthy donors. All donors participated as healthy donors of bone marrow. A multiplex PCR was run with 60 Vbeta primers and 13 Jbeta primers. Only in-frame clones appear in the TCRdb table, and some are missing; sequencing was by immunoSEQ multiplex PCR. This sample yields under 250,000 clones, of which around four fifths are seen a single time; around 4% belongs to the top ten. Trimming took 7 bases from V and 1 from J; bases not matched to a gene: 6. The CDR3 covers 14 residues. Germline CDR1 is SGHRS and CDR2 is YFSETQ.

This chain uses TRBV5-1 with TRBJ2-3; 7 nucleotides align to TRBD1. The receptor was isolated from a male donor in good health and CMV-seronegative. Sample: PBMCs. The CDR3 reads CASGGTGGTDTQYF. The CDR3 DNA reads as TGCGCCAGCGGCGGAACAGGGGGCACAGATACGCAGTATTTT.